Shown below are 17 T cell receptor beta chains from a single sample sequenced in a study of T cell responses to AZD1222 COVID-19 vaccine. The data were produced by immunoSEQ multiplex PCR, yet TCRdb's version contains in-frame clones alone and is incomplete. Among about 150,000 clones, approximately 90% were seen once, and the ten largest hold 1.5% to 2%. The sample consisted of peripheral blood, taken on day 0 of AZD1222 vaccination. The source is an adult in good health.

The rearrangement joins TRBV9 to TRBJ1-3, with D perhaps matching TRBD1 (5 bases). CDR1 is SGDLS, CDR2 YYNGEE, per germline. The CDR3 sequence is 14 residues long. Trimming pared 2 bases from V and 8 bases from J, leaving 14 bases between. Written as DNA, the CDR3 is TGTGCCAGCAGCGTCCAGGGTTCTACTCACACCATATATTTT. Residues: CASSVQGSTHTIYF.

The chain has TRBV28 and TRBJ1-1; the match to TRBD1 covers 7 bases. Unmatched junction bases numbered 12, after V lost 6 bases and J lost 5 bases. Germline CDR1 MDHEN, CDR2 SYDVKM. This CDR3 is 15 amino acids long. This CDR3 is CASRPPNDRATEAFF. CDR3 DNA: TGTGCCAGCAGGCCTCCCAACGACAGGGCTACTGAAGCTTTCTTT.

The chain uses TRBV4-1 and TRBJ2-7, with TRBD2 as a possible D gene (5 bases). Germline-derived CDR1 and CDR2 are MGHRA and YSYEKL. With 0 bases removed from V and 4 bases from J, the gap between germline ends came to 19 bases. This CDR3 is built from 17 residues. The CDR3 protein is CASSQEGRGTTLYEQYF. CDR3 DNA: TGCGCCAGCAGCCAAGAGGGGAGAGGAACCACTTTGTACGAGCAGTACTTC.

V is TRBV27 and J is TRBJ2-6, with D unclear. From germline, CDR1 is MNHEY and CDR2 SMNVEV (reference sequence). V was clipped by 5 bases and J by 4 bases, with 6 bases between them. The CDR3 has 13 amino acids. The CDR3 spells CASSPRGANVLTF. The CDR3 nucleotides read TGTGCCAGCAGTCCCCGGGGGGCCAACGTCCTGACTTTC.

This chain joins TRBV2 and TRBJ1-2; TRBD1 agrees at 8 bases. V dropped 4 bases and J dropped 4; count of bases not matched to a gene: 11. The CDR3 contains 16 residues. In germline, CDR1 is SNHLY, CDR2 FYNNEI. The CDR3 sequence is CASSGGTGRIPYGYTF. The CDR3, as DNA: TGTGCCAGCAGTGGGGGGACAGGTAGGATCCCCTATGGCTACACCTTC.

The rearrangement links TRBV2 to TRBJ1-5; D is possibly TRBD1 (5 bases). CDR1 is SNHLY, CDR2 FYNNEI, per germline. Between the trimmed V and J ends, which lost 8 bases and 0 bases, there was a span of 11 bases. This CDR3 is built from 14 residues. CDR3 nucleotides: TGTGCCAGCCAGGACGGGACTAGCAATCAGCCCCAGCATTTT. Translated, it gives CASQDGTSNQPQHF. Full variable domain (remainder filled in from reference TRBV2 and TRBJ1-5): EPEVTQTPSHQVTQMGQEVILRCVPISNHLYFYWYRQILGQKVEFLVSFYNNEISEKSEIFDDQFSVERPDGSNFTLKIRSTKLEDSAMYFCASQDGTSNQPQHFGDGTRLSIL.

J is TRBJ2-1 and V is TRBV6-5; D remains unclear. The CDR3 is 16 amino acids. With 0 bases removed from V and 6 bases from J, the gap between germline ends came to 15 bases. Germline V CDR1 and CDR2: MNHEY, SVGAGI. The CDR3 protein is CASSYSHSPSINEQFF. CDR3 coding DNA: TGTGCCAGCAGTTACTCCCACTCGCCGTCCATCAATGAGCAGTTCTTC.

The rearrangement uses TRBV5-1 and TRBJ1-6; 10 bases line up with TRBD1. Unmatched junction bases numbered 6, after V lost 8 bases and J lost 7 bases. CDR1 SGHRS and CDR2 YFSETQ come from the germline V gene. The CDR3 runs to 14 residues. The CDR3, as DNA: TGCGCCAGTACGTGGGGACAGGGGAATTCACCCCTCCACTTT. Translation gives CASTWGQGNSPLHF.

The chain recombines TRBV4-3 with TRBJ2-7; 7 bases line up with TRBD1. The J segment lost 3 bases and the V segment lost 6 bases, leaving 5 bases of the junction unmatched. The length of the CDR3 is 13 residues. Germline CDR1 LGHNA, CDR2 YSLEER. For the CDR3, the DNA is TGCGCCAGCAGTACCGGGACAGACTACGAGCAGTACTTC. Its protein is CASSTGTDYEQYF.

The chain links TRBV7-2 to TRBJ2-2; D may be TRBD2 (5 bases). The CDR3 runs 15 residues. Germline V CDR1 and CDR2: SGHTA, FQGNSA. Trimming removed 1 base at V and 7 bases at J, with 13 bases between. In DNA, the CDR3 is TGTGCCAGCAGCTTAGTCTCCTTAGCGAGCGGGGAGCTGTTTTTT. Translated, it gives CASSLVSLASGELFF.

This rearrangement joins TRBV7-9 to TRBJ2-7; D may correspond to TRBD1 or TRBD2 (5 bases each). Per germline, CDR1 SEHNR and CDR2 FQNEAQ (reference sequence). CDR3 length: 15 amino acids. Trimming shortened V by 5 bases and J by 0 bases, and 14 bases separated the two germline ends. CDR3 sequence reads: CASSLGDGSSYEQYF. The DNA for the CDR3 is TGTGCCAGCAGCCTAGGGGATGGGAGCTCCTACGAGCAGTACTTC.

The chain combines TRBV10-3 with TRBJ2-7; 9 bases map to TRBD1. The CDR3 consists of 15 residues. Germline CDR1 is ENHRY and CDR2 is SYGVKD. V shed 6 bases and J 6 bases; nucleotides not matched to a gene: 12. The CDR3 DNA reads as TGTGCCATCAGCAGACCGGGACAGGGAGTCGGCGAGCAGTACTTC. It codes for CAISRPGQGVGEQYF.

The chain uses TRBV19 and TRBJ2-7, with D tentatively TRBD2 (7 bases). CDR1 is LNHDA and CDR2 is SQIVND in the germline V gene (reference sequence). Trimming removed 3 bases at V and 3 bases at J, with 12 bases between. The CDR3 has 14 amino acids. The CDR3 spells CASSMWGGLYEQYF. CDR3 bases: TGTGCCAGTAGTATGTGGGGGGGCCTCTACGAGCAGTACTTC. Full variable domain (outside the CDR3, taken from reference TRBV19 and TRBJ2-7): DGGITQSPKYLFRKEGQNVTLSCEQNLNHDAMYWYRQDPGQGLRLIYYSQIVNDFQKGDIAEGYSVSREKKESFPLTVTSAQKNPTAFYLCASSMWGGLYEQYFGPGTRLTVT.

V is TRBV5-5 and J is TRBJ1-1; weak D call: TRBD1 (6 bases). This CDR3 comprises 17 residues. V was trimmed by 2 bases and J by 8 bases, leaving 25 bases between them. Per the germline V gene, CDR1 is SGHKS and CDR2 is YYEKEE (reference sequence). CDR3 DNA sequence: TGTGCCAGCAGCTTCGGCGTACAGGGTATCATAGTCAAAGAAGCTTTCTTT. Amino acid sequence: CASSFGVQGIIVKEAFF.

The rearrangement links TRBV6-5 to TRBJ1-1, with 9 positions matching TRBD1. Germline trimming cut 7 bases from V and 8 bases from J; bases unmatched to any gene: 11. Germline assignment: CDR1 MNHEY and CDR2 SVGAGI. The length of the CDR3 is 14 residues. CDR3 nucleotides: TGTGCCAGCATGTTCCCGGGACAGGGATCGGAAGCTTTCTTT. Protein sequence: CASMFPGQGSEAFF.

The chain employs TRBV5-4 and TRBJ2-2; a weak D match, TRBD2 (5 bases). The CDR3 consists of 16 residues. V was cut by 0 bases and J by 5 bases, with 14 bases left in between. CDR1 and CDR2 from the germline V gene are SGHNT and YYREEE (reference sequence). The CDR3 bases are TGTGCCAGCAGCTTGGGCGCGGCTTCGGGGACCGGGGAGCTGTTTTTT. Translating gives CASSLGAASGTGELFF.

J is TRBJ2-5 and V is TRBV15; no firm D call. V shed 0 bases and J shed 5 bases, with 10 bases lying between them. The CDR3 spans 14 residues. Germline V CDR1 and CDR2: LNHNV, YYDKDF (reference sequence). The CDR3 nucleotides are TGTGCCACCAGCAGAGATCAAGCGCAGGAGACCCAGTACTTC. This translates into CATSRDQAQETQYF.